This T cell receptor beta chain is from a study of graft-versus-host responses after intestinal transplantation (dated by TCRdb to about 2021). Notes on the research overall: The transplants that recipients got were multivisceral, liver-intestinal, or isolated intestinal. All recipients received anti-thymocyte globulin induction followed by maintenance tacrolimus and steroids for 3 to 4 years. Bulk TCR-beta CDR3 sequencing was used to track graft-versus-host and host-versus-graft alloreactive T cell clones in the graft, circulation and bone marrow after intestinal transplantation. Alloreactive clones were identified by sequencing pre-transplant mixed lymphocyte reaction products and comparing them with unstimulated pre-transplant donor and recipient T cells. Of the 20 to 25 intestinal transplant recipients enrolled in the cohort, one of whom was a retransplant, 3 patients without pretransplant specimens were excluded. Donor T cell macrochimerism was defined as a peak of at least 4% donor T cells among recipient peripheral blood mononuclear cells. Rather than being sequenced by the commercial service, samples from three later patients were sequenced in-house on an Illumina MiSeq and processed with MiXCR. Overall study outcomes, separate from this receptor: Early after transplant, peak levels of circulating GvH clones were found to be associated with declines in HvG clones. In patients with donor T cell macrochimerism, the allografts had high GvH to HvG T cell clonal ratios. GvH clones turned up in recipient bone marrow, with some appearing earlier in ileal mucosa or blood, a pattern consistent with an intestinal mucosal origin. Conclusions were limited by the relatively low number and heterogeneity of intestinal transplant patients.

A note on this clone: It lacks a known antigen. Per-base qualities were not stored, and no clone one base away is much larger.

Libraries were made using the immunoSEQ multiplex PCR assay. High-throughput TCR-beta CDR3 sequencing of genomic DNA from most patients was performed by Adaptive Biotechnologies. On the study's bioinformatics: TCR sequencing data for around 19 patients were retrieved from Adaptive's ImmunoSEQ software; a few other patients were processed with MiXCR and VDJtools. CDR3 nucleotide sequences shared between donor and recipient were removed because the origin of such sequences could not be assigned. To count as alloreactive, a clone needed at least 2-fold expansion over unstimulated cells and a minimum CFSE-low frequency of 0.002% (template counts) or 0.001% (read counts). Mappable clones were those detected in sequenced pre-transplant spleen, lymph node, or MLR CFSE-low populations of the donor or recipient. The cumulative frequency of alloreactive clones was calculated as a percentage of all sequences, weighted by copy number. This is the immuneACCESS table as TCRdb keeps it, with only in-frame sequences that have V and J called. A part of the clones is gone; compared with another copy, unresolved V genes explain less than half, and the rest is unexplained. V, J and clone size are taken as reported in that table, and D and trimming were inferred from the DNA itself. The sample table holds about 98,000 clones, of which roughly 86% were seen once. 1.4% to 1.5% of the sample is taken by the ten largest.

V loses 4 bases of germline sequence and J loses 3 bases, and the interval between the two ends is 10 bases. The germline V gene supplies CDR1 MNHNS and CDR2 SASEGT. The CDR3 covers 13 residues, taking in both the cysteine and the phenylalanine. The sequence is cut down to CDR3 DNA, 39 bases in frame from base 1. In the first month after transplant, blood samples were collected up to 4 times, and after that at least monthly when available. The sample here was PBMCs, taken 255 days after intestinal transplant. The clonotype originates from a human patient who received an intestinal transplant, so some T cells may come from the graft donor. The chain uses TRBV6-1 and TRBJ2-7, and possibly TRBD2, on 6 matching bases. Read as DNA, the sequence is TGTGCCAGCAGTGTTGGAGGGAACTACGAGCAGTACTTC. It is translated as CASSVGGNYEQYF.